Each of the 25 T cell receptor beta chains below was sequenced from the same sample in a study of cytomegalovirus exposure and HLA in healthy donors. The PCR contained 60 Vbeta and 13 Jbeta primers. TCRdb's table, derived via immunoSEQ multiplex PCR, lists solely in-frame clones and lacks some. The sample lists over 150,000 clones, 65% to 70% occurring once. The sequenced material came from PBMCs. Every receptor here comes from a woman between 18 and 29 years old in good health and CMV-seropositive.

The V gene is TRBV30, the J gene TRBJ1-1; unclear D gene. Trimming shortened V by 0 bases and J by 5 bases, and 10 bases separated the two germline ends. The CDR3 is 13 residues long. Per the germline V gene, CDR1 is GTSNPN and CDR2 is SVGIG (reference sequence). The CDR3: CAWSVNRFTEAFF. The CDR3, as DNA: TGTGCCTGGAGTGTCAACAGATTTACTGAAGCTTTCTTT. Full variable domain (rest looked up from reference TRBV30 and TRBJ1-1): SQTIHQWPATLVQPVGSPLSLECTVEGTSNPNLYWYRQAAGRGLQLLFYSVGIGQISSEVPQNLSASRPQDRQFILSSKKLLLSDSGFYLCAWSVNRFTEAFFGQGTRLTVV.

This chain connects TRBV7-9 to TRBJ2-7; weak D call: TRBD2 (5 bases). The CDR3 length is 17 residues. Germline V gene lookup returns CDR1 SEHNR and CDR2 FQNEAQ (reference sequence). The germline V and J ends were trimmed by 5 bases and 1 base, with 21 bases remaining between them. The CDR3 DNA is TGTGCCAGCAGCCCAACCGGTGCGGGCCTCCTATCCTACGAGCAGTACTTC. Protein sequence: CASSPTGAGLLSYEQYF. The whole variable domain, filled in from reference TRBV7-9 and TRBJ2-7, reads DTGVSQNPRHKITKRGQNVTFRCDPISEHNRLYWYRQTLGQGPEFLTYFQNEAQLEKSRLLSDRFSAERPKGSFSTLEIQRTEQGDSAMYLCASSPTGAGLLSYEQYFGPGTRLTVT.

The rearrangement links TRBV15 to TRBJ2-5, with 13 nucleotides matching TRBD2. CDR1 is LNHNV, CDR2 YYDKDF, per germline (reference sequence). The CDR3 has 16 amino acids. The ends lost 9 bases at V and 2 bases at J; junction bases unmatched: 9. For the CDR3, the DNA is TGTGCCACTCTAATGAGACTAGCGGGGGGACAAGAGACCCAGTACTTC. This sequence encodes CATLMRLAGGQETQYF.

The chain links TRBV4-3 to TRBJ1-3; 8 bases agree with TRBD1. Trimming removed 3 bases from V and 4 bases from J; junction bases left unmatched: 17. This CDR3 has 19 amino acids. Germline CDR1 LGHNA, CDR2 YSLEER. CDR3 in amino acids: CASSQEIHPGQDFGNTIYF. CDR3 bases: TGCGCCAGCAGCCAGGAGATCCACCCGGGACAGGATTTCGGAAACACCATATATTTT.

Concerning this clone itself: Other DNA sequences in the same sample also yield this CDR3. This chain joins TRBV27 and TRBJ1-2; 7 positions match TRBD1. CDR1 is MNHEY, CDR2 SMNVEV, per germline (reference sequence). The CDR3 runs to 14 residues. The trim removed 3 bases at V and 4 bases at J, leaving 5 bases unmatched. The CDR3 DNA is TGTGCCAGCAGTTTGGGGGGACAGACCTATGGCTACACCTTC. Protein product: CASSLGGQTYGYTF.

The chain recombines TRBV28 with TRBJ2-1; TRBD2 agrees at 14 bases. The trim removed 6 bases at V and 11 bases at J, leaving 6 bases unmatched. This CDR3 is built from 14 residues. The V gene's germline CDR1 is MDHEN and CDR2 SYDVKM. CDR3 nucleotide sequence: TGTGCCAGCAGCATCGGACTAGCGGGAGGCCAGCAGTTCTTC. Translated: CASSIGLAGGQQFF. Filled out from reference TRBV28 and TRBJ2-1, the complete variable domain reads DVKVTQSSRYLVKRTGEKVFLECVQDMDHENMFWYRQDPGLGLRLIYFSYDVKMKEKGDIPEGYSVSREKKERFSLILESASTNQTSMYLCASSIGLAGGQQFFGPGTRLTVL.

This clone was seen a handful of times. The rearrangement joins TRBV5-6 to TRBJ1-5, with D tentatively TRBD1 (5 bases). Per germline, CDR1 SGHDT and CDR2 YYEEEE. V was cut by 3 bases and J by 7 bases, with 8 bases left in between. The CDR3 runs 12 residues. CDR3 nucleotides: TGTGCCAGCAGCTCGGGGGTGCAGCCCCAGCATTTT. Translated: CASSSGVQPQHF.

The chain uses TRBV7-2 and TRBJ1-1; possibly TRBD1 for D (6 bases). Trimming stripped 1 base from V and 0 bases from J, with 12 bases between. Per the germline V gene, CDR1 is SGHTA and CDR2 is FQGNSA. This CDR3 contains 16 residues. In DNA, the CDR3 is TGTGCCAGCAGCTTAGGACAGGCCCTAATGAACACTGAAGCTTTCTTT. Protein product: CASSLGQALMNTEAFF.

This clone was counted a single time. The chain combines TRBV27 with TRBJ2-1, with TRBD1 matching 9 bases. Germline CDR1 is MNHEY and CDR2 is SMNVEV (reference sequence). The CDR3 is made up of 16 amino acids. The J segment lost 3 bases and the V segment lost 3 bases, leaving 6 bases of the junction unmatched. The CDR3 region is CASSFTGGQFYNEQFF. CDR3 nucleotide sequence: TGTGCCAGCAGTTTTACAGGGGGCCAATTCTACAATGAGCAGTTCTTC.

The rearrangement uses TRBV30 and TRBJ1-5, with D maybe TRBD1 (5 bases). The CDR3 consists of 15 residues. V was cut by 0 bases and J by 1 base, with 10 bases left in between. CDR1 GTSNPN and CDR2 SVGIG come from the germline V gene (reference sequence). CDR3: CAWSVMAGSNQPQHF. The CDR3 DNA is TGTGCCTGGAGTGTAATGGCAGGGAGCAATCAGCCCCAGCATTTT.

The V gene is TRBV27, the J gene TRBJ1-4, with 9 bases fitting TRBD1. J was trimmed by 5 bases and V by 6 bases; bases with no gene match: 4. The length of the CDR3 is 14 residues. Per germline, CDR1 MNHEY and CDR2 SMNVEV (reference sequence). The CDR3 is CASRSGTGNEKLFF. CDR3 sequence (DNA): TGTGCCAGCAGGTCCGGGACAGGGAATGAAAAACTGTTTTTT.

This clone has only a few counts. CDR3 sequence: CSVDPSGGNNEQFF. CDR3 nucleotide sequence: TGCAGCGTTGATCCTAGCGGGGGCAACAATGAGCAGTTCTTC. The V call is TRBV29-1, the J call TRBJ2-1; TRBD2 agrees at 10 bases. The CDR3 has 14 amino acids. Losses at the gene ends were 3 bases for V and 5 bases for J; bases not matched to a gene: 4. Germline CDR1 is SQVTM and CDR2 is ANQGSEA.

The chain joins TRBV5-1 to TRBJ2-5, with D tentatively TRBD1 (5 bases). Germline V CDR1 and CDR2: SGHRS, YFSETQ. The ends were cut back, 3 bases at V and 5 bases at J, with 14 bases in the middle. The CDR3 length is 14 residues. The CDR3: CASSSAQGWETQYF. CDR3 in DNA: TGCGCCAGCAGCTCGGCCCAGGGTTGGGAGACCCAGTACTTC.

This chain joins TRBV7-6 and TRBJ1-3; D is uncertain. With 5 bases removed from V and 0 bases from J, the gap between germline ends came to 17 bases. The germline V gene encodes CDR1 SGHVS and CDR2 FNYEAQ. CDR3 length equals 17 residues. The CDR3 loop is CASSPFGGLSSGNTIYF. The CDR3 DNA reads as TGTGCCAGCAGCCCCTTCGGAGGGTTAAGCTCTGGAAACACCATATATTTT.

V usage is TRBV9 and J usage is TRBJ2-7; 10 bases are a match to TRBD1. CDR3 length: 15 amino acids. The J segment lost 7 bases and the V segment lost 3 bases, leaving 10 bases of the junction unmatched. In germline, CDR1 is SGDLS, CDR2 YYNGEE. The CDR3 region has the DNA TGTGCCAGCAGCGCACACGGGACAGGGGTGCGGGAGCAGTACTTC. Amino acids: CASSAHGTGVREQYF. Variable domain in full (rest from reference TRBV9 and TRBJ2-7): DSGVTQTPKHLITATGQRVTLRCSPRSGDLSVYWYQQSLDQGLQFLIQYYNGEERAKGNILERFSAQQFPDLHSELNLSSLELGDSALYFCASSAHGTGVREQYFGPGTRLTVT.

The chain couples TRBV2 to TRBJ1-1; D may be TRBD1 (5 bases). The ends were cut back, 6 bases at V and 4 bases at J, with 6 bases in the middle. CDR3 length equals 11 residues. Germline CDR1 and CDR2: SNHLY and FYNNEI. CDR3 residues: CASSDSTEAFF. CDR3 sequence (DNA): TGTGCCAGCAGCGACAGCACTGAAGCTTTCTTT.

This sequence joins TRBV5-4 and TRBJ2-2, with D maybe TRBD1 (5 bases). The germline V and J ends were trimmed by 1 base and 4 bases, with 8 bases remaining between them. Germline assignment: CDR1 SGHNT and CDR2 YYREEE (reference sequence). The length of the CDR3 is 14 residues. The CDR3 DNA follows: TGTGCCAGCAGCTTGACAGGAAGCACCGGGGAGCTGTTTTTT. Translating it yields CASSLTGSTGELFF.

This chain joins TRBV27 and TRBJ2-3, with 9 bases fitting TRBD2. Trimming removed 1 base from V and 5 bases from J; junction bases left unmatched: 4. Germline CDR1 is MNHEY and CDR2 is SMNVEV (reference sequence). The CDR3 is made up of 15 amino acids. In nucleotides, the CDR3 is TGTGCCAGCAGTTTATTAGCGGGAGCGGGAGATACGCAGTATTTT. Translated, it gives CASSLLAGAGDTQYF.

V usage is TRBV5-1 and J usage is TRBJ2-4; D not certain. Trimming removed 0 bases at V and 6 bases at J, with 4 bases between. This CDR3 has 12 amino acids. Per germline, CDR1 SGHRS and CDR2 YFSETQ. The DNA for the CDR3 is TGCGCCAGCAGCTTGGACAGAAACATTCAGTACTTC. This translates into CASSLDRNIQYF. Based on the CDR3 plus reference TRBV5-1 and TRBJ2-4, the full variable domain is KAGVTQTPRYLIKTRGQQVTLSCSPISGHRSVSWYQQTPGQGLQFLFEYFSETQRNKGNFPGRFSGRQFSNSRSEMNVSTLELGDSALYLCASSLDRNIQYFGAGTRLSVL.

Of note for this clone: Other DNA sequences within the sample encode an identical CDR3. For the CDR3, the DNA is TGTGCCAGCAGCCTATACACAGATACGCAGTATTTT. Protein: CASSLYTDTQYF. The chain recombines TRBV7-2 with TRBJ2-3; D remains ambiguous. The CDR3 has 12 amino acids. Deletions cut 5 bases from V and 2 bases from J, with 5 bases between. Germline CDR1 is SGHTA and CDR2 is FQGNSA.

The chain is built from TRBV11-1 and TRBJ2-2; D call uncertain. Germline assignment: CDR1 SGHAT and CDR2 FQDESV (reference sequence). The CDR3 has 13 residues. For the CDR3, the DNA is TGTGCTATCGGTCGTGCCAACACCGGGGAGCTGTTTTTT. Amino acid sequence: CAIGRANTGELFF.

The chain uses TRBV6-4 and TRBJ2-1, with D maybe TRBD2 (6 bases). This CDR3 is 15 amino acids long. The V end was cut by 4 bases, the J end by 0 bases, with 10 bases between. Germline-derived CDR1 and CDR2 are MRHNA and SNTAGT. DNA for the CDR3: TGTGCCAGCAGTGGCGGGGTAAGCTCCTACAATGAGCAGTTCTTC. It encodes CASSGGVSSYNEQFF.

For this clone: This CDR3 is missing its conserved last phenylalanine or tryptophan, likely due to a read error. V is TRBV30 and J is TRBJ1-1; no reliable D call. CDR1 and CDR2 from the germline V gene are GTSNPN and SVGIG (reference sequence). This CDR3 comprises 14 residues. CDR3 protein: CDWSVGGLSTEAFL. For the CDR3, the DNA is TGTGACTGGAGTGTAGGAGGCTTGAGCACTGAAGCTTTCCTT.

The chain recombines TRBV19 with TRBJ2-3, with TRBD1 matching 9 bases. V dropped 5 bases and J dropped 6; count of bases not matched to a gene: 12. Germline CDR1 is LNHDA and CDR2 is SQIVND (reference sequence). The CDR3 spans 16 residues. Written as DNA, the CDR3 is TGTGCCAGTAGTTCGGGCCGGGACAGGGTGGGGGATACGCAGTATTTT. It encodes CASSSGRDRVGDTQYF.

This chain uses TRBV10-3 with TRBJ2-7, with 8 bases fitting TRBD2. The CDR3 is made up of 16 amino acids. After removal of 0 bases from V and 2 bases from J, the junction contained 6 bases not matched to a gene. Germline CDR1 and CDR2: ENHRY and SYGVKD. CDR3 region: CAISESGSGGTYEQYF. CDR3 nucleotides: TGTGCCATCAGTGAGTCGGGATCGGGGGGGACCTACGAGCAGTACTTC.